Below are 11 T cell receptor beta chains sequenced from a single sample in a study of shared clonotypes between healthy human individuals. Using immunoSEQ multiplex PCR, the repertoire was profiled, and TCRdb retains in-frame clones only, with some absent. The table includes 2,500,000 or so clones, 80% to 95% detected once. Sample: naive CD4+ T cells from PBMCs. Subset: CD45RA+ positively selected. These TCRs come from a man aged 18 to 29 in good health. Some clones in this sample may be carry-over from other donors' samples.

The chain carries TRBV19 and TRBJ2-5; TRBD1 or TRBD2 may be the D gene (5 bases each). V lost 4 bases and J lost 0, with 9 bases in between. Germline V lookup: CDR1 LNHDA, CDR2 SQIVND (reference sequence). There are 14 residues in the CDR3. For the CDR3, the DNA is TGTGCCAGTAGTAGGATGGGGGACCAAGAGACCCAGTACTTC. Protein product: CASSRMGDQETQYF.

The rearrangement uses TRBV4-3 and TRBJ2-5, with D perhaps matching TRBD1 or TRBD2 (5 bases each). Deletions cut 1 base from V and 3 bases from J, with 18 bases between. Germline V gene lookup returns CDR1 LGHNA and CDR2 YSLEER. This CDR3 is 17 amino acids long. CDR3 DNA sequence: TGCGCCAGCAGCCAAGCCGGCCTAGGGACCACGAAAGAGACCCAGTACTTC. Amino acids: CASSQAGLGTTKETQYF.

The chain has TRBV28 and TRBJ2-1, with 11 bases matching TRBD1. CDR1 is MDHEN and CDR2 is SYDVKM in the germline V gene. The V gene end was trimmed by 3 bases and the J gene end by 6 bases; junction bases not matched to a gene: 7. This CDR3 region has 16 residues. The CDR3 DNA reads as TGTGCCAGCAGTTTTGCGGACAGGGGGCTAAGCAATGAGCAGTTCTTC. Its protein is CASSFADRGLSNEQFF.

The rearrangement uses TRBV4-3 and TRBJ2-3; D is undetermined. Trimming left V 3 bases short and J 2 bases short, with 12 bases between. CDR3 length: 15 amino acids. Germline loops: CDR1 LGHNA, CDR2 YSLEER. CDR3 loop: CASSQRMADTDTQYF. CDR3 nucleotides: TGCGCCAGCAGCCAGCGGATGGCCGACACAGATACGCAGTATTTT.

This chain links TRBV6-5 with TRBJ2-3; D gene uncertain. The germline gives CDR1 MNHEY, CDR2 SVGAGI. V gave up 6 bases and J gave up 5 bases, with 18 bases separating them. The CDR3 sequence is 15 residues long. CDR3 amino acids: CASRYREGAEDTQYF. CDR3 nucleotides: TGTGCCAGCAGGTACCGAGAAGGAGCAGAAGATACGCAGTATTTT.

The chain combines TRBV21-1 with TRBJ1-3; the table's D call, TRBD1, was not checked against the DNA. TRBV21-1 is reported as a pseudogene. The CDR3 contains 20 residues. CDR3 sequence: CASSKIRDSRNHLCGNTIYF. In nucleotides, the CDR3 is TGTGCCAGCAGCAAGATCCGGGACAGCAGGAACCATTTGTGTGGAAACACCATATATTTT.

This chain links TRBV11-2 with TRBJ2-5; D is possibly TRBD1 (5 bases). The germline gives CDR1 SGHAT, CDR2 FQNNGV. V dropped 3 bases and J dropped 7 bases, with 15 bases sitting between them. This CDR3 is built from 14 residues. Here the CDR3 reads CASSFVGQGGTQYF. The CDR3 DNA reads TGTGCCAGCAGCTTCGTAGGGCAGGGTGGGACCCAGTACTTC.

The CDR3 protein is CASSPHTGAEQFF. In DNA form, the CDR3 reads TGTGCCAGCAGTCCTCATACTGGGGCTGAGCAGTTCTTC. The V and J genes are TRBV28 and TRBJ2-1, with D perhaps matching TRBD1 (5 bases). Germline V gene data show CDR1 as MDHEN and CDR2 as SYDVKM. V dropped 5 bases and J dropped 9 bases, with 14 bases sitting between them. This CDR3 has 13 amino acids.

The chain links TRBV4-3 to TRBJ2-1, with TRBD2 matching 9 bases. The CDR3 extends over 16 amino acids. Per the germline V gene, CDR1 is LGHNA and CDR2 is YSLEER. With V trimmed by 0 bases and J by 4 bases, 4 bases remained unmatched. The CDR3 sequence: CASSQDAAGGYNEQFF. The CDR3 DNA is TGCGCCAGCAGCCAAGATGCAGCGGGGGGTTACAATGAGCAGTTCTTC.

The CDR3 protein is CASHRYYEQFF. CDR3 nucleotides: TGTGCCAGCCACAGGTACTATGAGCAGTTCTTC. The J gene is TRBJ2-1, the V gene TRBV6-1; D possibly corresponds to TRBD1 (5 bases). Per the germline V gene, CDR1 is MNHNS and CDR2 is SASEGT. The CDR3 totals 11 residues. Trimming pared 8 bases from V and 8 bases from J, leaving 10 bases between.

The table lists this clone with a few counts. The chain couples TRBV27 to TRBJ1-1; unclear D gene. V was clipped by 2 bases and J by 4 bases, with 8 bases between them. CDR3 size: 13 residues. Germline V gene sequence: CDR1 MNHEY, CDR2 SMNVEV (reference sequence). The CDR3 DNA reads TGTGCCAGCAGTTTAGAGCGGGGCACTGAAGCTTTCTTT. This gives the protein CASSLERGTEAFF.